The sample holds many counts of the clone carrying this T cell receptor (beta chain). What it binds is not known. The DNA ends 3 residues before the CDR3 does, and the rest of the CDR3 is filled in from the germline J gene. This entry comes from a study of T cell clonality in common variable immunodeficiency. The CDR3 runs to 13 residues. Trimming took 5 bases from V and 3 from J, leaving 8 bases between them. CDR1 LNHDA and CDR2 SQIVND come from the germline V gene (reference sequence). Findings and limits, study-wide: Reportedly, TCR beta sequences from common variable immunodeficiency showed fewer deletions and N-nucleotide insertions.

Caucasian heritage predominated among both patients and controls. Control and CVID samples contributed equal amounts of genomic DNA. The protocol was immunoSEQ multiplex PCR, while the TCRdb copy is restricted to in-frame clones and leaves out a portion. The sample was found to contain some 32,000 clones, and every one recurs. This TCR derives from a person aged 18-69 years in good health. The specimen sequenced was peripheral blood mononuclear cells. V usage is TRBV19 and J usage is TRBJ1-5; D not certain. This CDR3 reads CASSPGLNQPQHF. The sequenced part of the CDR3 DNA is TGTGCCAGTAGTCCTGGACTCAATCAGCCC.